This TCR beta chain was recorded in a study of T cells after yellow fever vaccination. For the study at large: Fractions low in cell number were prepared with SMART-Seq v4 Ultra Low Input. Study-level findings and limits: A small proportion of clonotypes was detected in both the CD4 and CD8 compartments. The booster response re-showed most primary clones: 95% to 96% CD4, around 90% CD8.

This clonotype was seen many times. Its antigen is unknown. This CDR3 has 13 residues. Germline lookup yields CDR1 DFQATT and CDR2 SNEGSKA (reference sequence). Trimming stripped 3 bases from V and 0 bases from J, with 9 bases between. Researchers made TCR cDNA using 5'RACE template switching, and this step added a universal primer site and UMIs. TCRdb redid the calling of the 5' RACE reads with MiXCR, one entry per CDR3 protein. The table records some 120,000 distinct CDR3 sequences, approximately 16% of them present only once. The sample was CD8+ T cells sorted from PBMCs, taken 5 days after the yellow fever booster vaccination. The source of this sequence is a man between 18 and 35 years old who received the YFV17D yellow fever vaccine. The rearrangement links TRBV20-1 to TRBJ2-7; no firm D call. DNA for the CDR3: TGCAGTGCTAGGGACGTTATCTCCTACGAGCAGTACTTC. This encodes CSARDVISYEQYF.